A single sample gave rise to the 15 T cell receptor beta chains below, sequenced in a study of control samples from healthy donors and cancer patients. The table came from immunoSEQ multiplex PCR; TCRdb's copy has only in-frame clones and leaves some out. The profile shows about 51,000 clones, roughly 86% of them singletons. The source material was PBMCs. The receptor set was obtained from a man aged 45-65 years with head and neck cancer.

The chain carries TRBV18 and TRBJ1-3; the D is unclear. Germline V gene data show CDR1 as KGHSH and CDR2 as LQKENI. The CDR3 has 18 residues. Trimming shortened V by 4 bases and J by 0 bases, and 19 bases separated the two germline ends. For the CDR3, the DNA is TGTGCCAGCTCACTAAGCGCTAGAGGAGGCAACTCTGGAAACACCATATATTTT. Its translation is CASSLSARGGNSGNTIYF.

CDR3 DNA: TGTGCCAGCAGTATGACAGGGTTCACCTCTAACTATGGCTACACCTTC. Its translation: CASSMTGFTSNYGYTF. The V call is TRBV7-2, the J call TRBJ1-2; TRBD1 matches 7 bases. Germline CDR1 and CDR2: SGHTA and FQGNSA. Unmatched junction bases numbered 10, after V lost 6 bases and J lost 0 bases. This CDR3 has 16 residues.

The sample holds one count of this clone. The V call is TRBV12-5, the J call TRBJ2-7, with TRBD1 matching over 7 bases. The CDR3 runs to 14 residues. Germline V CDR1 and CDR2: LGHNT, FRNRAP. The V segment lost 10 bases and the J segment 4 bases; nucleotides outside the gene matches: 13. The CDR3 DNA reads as TGTGCTAATCTCGTAAGGGGGCGAGGGTACGAGCAGTACTTC. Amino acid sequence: CANLVRGRGYEQYF.

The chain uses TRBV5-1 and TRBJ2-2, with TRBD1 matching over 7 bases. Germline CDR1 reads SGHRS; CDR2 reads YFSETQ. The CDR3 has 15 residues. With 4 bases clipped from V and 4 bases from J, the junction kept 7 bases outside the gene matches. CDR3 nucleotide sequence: TGCGCCAGCAGCCCGGGACAGCTAATCACCGGGGAGCTGTTTTTT. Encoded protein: CASSPGQLITGELFF. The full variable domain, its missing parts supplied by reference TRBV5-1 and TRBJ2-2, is KAGVTQTPRYLIKTRGQQVTLSCSPISGHRSVSWYQQTPGQGLQFLFEYFSETQRNKGNFPGRFSGRQFSNSRSEMNVSTLELGDSALYLCASSPGQLITGELFFGEGSRLTVL.

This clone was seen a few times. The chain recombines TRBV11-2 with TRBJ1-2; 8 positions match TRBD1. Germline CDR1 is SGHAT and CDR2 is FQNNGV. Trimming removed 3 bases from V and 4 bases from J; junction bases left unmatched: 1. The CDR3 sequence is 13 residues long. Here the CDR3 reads CASSFRGPYGYTF. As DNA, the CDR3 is TGTGCCAGCAGCTTCAGGGGGCCCTATGGCTACACCTTC.

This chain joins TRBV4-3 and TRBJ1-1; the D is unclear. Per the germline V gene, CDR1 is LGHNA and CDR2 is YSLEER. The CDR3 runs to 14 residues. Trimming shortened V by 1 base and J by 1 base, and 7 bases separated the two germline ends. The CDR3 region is CASSQARQNTEAFF. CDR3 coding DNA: TGCGCCAGCAGCCAAGCGAGACAGAACACTGAAGCTTTCTTT.

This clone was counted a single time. CDR3 sequence reads: CASSQNRGEQYF. CDR3 DNA: TGTGCCAGCAGCCAAAACAGGGGCGAGCAGTACTTC. This chain joins TRBV3-1 (or the pseudogene TRBV3-2) and TRBJ2-7, with 7 bases that match TRBD1. The CDR3 spans 12 residues. Germline lookup yields CDR1 LGHDT and CDR2 YNNKEL (reference sequence). The junction had 1 base not matched to a gene; V was cut back by 2 bases and J by 6 bases.

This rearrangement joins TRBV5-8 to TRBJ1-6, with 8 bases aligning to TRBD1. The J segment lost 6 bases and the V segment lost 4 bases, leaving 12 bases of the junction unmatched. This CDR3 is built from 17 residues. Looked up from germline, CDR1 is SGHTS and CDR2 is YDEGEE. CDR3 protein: CASSRTSGGAFNSPLHF. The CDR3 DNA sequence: TGTGCCAGCAGCCGAACTTCAGGGGGCGCTTTTAATTCACCCCTCCACTTT. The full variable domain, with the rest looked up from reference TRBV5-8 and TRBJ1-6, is EAGVTQSPTHLIKTRGQQATLRCSPISGHTSVYWYQQALGLGLQFLLWYDEGEERNRGNFPPRFSGRQFPNYSSELNVNALELEDSALYLCASSRTSGGAFNSPLHFGNGTRLTVT.

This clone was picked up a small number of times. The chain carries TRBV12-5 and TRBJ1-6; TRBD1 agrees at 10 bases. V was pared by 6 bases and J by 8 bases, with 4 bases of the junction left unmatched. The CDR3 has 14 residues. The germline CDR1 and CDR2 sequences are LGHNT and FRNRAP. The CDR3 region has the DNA TGTGCTAGTGGCCCAGGGACAGGGGATTCACCCCTCCACTTT. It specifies CASGPGTGDSPLHF.

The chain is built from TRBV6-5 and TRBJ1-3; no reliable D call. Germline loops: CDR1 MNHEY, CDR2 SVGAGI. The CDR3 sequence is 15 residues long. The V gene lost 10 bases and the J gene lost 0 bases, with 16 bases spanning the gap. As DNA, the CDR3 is TGTGCCACCTCAGCCGGCAGCCTCTCTGGAAACACCATATATTTT. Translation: CATSAGSLSGNTIYF.

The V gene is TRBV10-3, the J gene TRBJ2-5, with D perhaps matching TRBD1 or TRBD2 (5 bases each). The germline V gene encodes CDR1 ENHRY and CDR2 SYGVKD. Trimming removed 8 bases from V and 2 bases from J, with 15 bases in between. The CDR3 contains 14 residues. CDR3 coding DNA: TGTGCCATCGCGAAGGGACCCCCACAAGAGACCCAGTACTTC. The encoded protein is CAIAKGPPQETQYF.

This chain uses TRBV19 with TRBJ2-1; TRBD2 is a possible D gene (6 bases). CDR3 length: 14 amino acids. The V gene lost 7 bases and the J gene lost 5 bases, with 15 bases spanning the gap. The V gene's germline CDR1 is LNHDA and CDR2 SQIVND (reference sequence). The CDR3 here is CASTMRGDHNEQFF. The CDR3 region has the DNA TGTGCCAGTACCATGCGGGGAGACCACAATGAGCAGTTCTTC. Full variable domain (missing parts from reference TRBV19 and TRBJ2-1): DGGITQSPKYLFRKEGQNVTLSCEQNLNHDAMYWYRQDPGQGLRLIYYSQIVNDFQKGDIAEGYSVSREKKESFPLTVTSAQKNPTAFYLCASTMRGDHNEQFFGPGTRLTVL.

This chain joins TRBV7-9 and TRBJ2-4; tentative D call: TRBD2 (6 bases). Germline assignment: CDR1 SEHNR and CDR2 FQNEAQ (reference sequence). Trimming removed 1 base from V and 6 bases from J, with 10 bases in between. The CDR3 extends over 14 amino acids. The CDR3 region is CASSLDREANIQYF. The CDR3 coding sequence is TGTGCCAGCAGCTTAGATAGGGAGGCAAACATTCAGTACTTC.

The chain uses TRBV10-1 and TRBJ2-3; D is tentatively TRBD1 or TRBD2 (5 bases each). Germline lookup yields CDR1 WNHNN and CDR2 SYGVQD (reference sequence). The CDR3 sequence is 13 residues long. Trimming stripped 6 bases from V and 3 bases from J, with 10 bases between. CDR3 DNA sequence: TGCGCCAGCAGCCCAGAGGGGACAGATACGCAGTATTTT. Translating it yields CASSPEGTDTQYF.

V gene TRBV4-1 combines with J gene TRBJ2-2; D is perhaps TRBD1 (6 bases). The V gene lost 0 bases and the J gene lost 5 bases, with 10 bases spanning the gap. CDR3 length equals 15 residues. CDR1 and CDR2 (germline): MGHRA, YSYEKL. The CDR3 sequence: CASSQDLRGTGELFF. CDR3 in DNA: TGCGCCAGCAGCCAAGACTTGAGGGGGACCGGGGAGCTGTTTTTT.